Listed below are T cell receptor beta chains from one sample, sequenced in a study of T-cell reconstitution after alpha-beta-depleted transplantation in children. TCRdb re-called the PCR reads through MiXCR, storing one row per CDR3 protein. The repertoire has some 350,000 distinct CDR3 sequences, around 15% of them found once; the top ten carry about 41%. Specimen: PBMCs, mostly from graft donor cells, collected 360 days after TCRalphabeta/CD19-depleted stem cell transplant. The source of these receptors is a male patient between 2 and 10 years old who had a stem cell transplant for acute lymphoblastic leukemia, so the T cells may come from the graft donor. Both conserved end residues are part of each CDR3. Fields, in order: V gene, J gene, clone size, D gene, CDR3 DNA, CDR3 protein. The D gene is left open where the match is weak. Clone size, where shown, is once, few, many, or a class for clones that have expanded.

V: TRBV9
J: TRBJ2-5
size: few
D: -
DNA: TGTGCCAGCAGCGTAGCTTCAGAGGGCCAAGCGACCCAGTACTTC
CDR3: CASSVASEGQATQYF

V: TRBV20-1
J: TRBJ2-3
size: many
D: TRBD2
DNA: TGCAGTGCTACGCGGACTAGCGGGAGGGTATATACGCAGTATTTT
CDR3: CSATRTSGRVYTQYF

V: TRBV5-1
J: TRBJ2-1
size: few
D: TRBD2
DNA: TGCGCCAGCAGCTCCCTCACGGGGGGCTACAATGAGCAGTTCTTC
CDR3: CASSSLTGGYNEQFF

V: TRBV6-4
J: TRBJ1-6
size: -
D: -
DNA: TGTGCCAGCCGCCGACTTGGGGGCGGGAATAATTCACCCCTCCACTTT
CDR3: CASRRLGGGNNSPLHF

V: TRBV24-1
J: TRBJ2-2
size: -
D: -
DNA: TGTGCCACCAGTGAGGGGGGGCCCACCGGGGAGCTGTTTTTT
CDR3: CATSEGGPTGELFF

V: TRBV19
J: TRBJ2-1
size: few
D: -
DNA: TGTGCCAGTACCCCCACAACGGACAATGAGCAGTTCTTC
CDR3: CASTPTTDNEQFF

V: TRBV24-1
J: TRBJ2-2
size: many
D: -
DNA: TGTGCCACCAGTGATTCGACACTTCTCCCCACCGGGGAGCTGTTTTTT
CDR3: CATSDSTLLPTGELFF

V: TRBV6-9
J: TRBJ1-4
size: -
D: -
DNA: TGTGCCAGCAGTTATTCCCCCCCTCAGGGAGCCCCAACTAATGAAAAACTGTTTTTT
CDR3: CASSYSPPQGAPTNEKLFF

V: TRBV6-1
J: TRBJ2-3
size: -
D: -
DNA: TGTGCCAGCAGTATTCATAGCACAGATACGCAGTATTTT
CDR3: CASSIHSTDTQYF

V: TRBV3-1
J: TRBJ1-3
size: many
D: TRBD1
DNA: TGTGCCAGCAGCCAGGAGACAGGGACTGGAAACACCATATATTTT
CDR3: CASSQETGTGNTIYF

V: TRBV29-1
J: TRBJ2-3
size: many
D: TRBD2
DNA: TGCAGCGTCAAACGTTTTATAGCGGGAACCACAGATACGCAGTATTTT
CDR3: CSVKRFIAGTTDTQYF

V: TRBV10-3
J: TRBJ1-6
size: -
D: -
DNA: TGTGCCATCAGCAGCCAGCTTAATTCACCCCTCCACTTT
CDR3: CAISSQLNSPLHF

V: TRBV28
J: TRBJ2-3
size: -
D: TRBD2
DNA: TGTGCCAGCAGTTCCCGTTGGGTAGCGGGAGCAGATACGCAGTATTTT
CDR3: CASSSRWVAGADTQYF

V: TRBV12-3/TRBV12-4
J: TRBJ2-5
size: -
D: TRBD1
DNA: TGTGCCAGCATTAGGGCCCCTTCCATCAGGGGGCGTGAGACCCAGTACTTC
CDR3: CASIRAPSIRGRETQYF

V: TRBV21-1
J: TRBJ2-3
size: -
D: -
DNA: TGTGCCAGCAGCTCCCCGGGCCACGAGGGCCAAGGCACAGATACGCAGTATTTT
CDR3: CASSSPGHEGQGTDTQYF

V: TRBV3-1
J: TRBJ2-3
size: few
D: -
DNA: TGTGCCAGCAGCCTCTGGAGAAGCGCCGATACGCAGTATTTT
CDR3: CASSLWRSADTQYF

V: TRBV7-3
J: TRBJ2-1
size: -
D: TRBD2
DNA: TGTGCCAGCAGCTTAATTGGGGGACTAGCGGGAGGGCCCTACAATGAGCAGTTCTTC
CDR3: CASSLIGGLAGGPYNEQFF

V: TRBV6-1
J: TRBJ1-1
size: few
D: -
DNA: TGTGCCAGCAGAGAAGGCCCCATGAACACTGAAGCTTTCTTT
CDR3: CASREGPMNTEAFF

V: TRBV19
J: TRBJ2-1
size: -
D: -
DNA: TGTGCCAGTAGTATCTGGGGAGCCCACTACAATGAGCAGTTCTTC
CDR3: CASSIWGAHYNEQFF

V: TRBV7-9
J: TRBJ1-1
size: few
D: -
DNA: TGTGCCAGCAGCTGGGGATCGAACACTGAAGCTTTCTTT
CDR3: CASSWGSNTEAFF

V: TRBV30
J: TRBJ1-4
size: -
D: TRBD1
DNA: TGTGCCTGGGGGACAGGGGGAACTGAAAAACTGTTTTTT
CDR3: CAWGTGGTEKLFF

V: TRBV20-1
J: TRBJ2-3
size: -
D: -
DNA: TGCAGTGCGCCCGACAGCCGTGGCACAGATACGCAGTATTTT
CDR3: CSAPDSRGTDTQYF